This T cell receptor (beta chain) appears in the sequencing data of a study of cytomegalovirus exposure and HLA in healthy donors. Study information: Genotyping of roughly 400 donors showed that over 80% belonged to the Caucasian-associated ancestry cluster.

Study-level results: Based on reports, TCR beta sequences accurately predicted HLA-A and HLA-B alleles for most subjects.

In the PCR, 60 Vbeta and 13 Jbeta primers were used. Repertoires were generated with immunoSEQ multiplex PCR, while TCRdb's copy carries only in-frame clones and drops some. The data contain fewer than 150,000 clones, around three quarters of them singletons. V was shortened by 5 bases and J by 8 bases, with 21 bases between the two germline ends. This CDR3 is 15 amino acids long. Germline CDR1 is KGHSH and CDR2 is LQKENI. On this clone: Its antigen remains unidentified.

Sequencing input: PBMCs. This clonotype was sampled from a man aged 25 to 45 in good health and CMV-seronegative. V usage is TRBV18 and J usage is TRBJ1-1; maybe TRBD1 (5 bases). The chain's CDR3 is CASSYSYAGDLEAFF. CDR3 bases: TGTGCCAGCTCATACTCCTACGCGGGGGACCTCGAAGCTTTCTTT.